This T cell receptor (beta chain) was documented in a study of T-cell reconstitution after alpha-beta-depleted transplantation in children. This clonotype has just a few counts. Unique molecular identifiers were used in preparing the TCRbeta library. MiXCR, applied by TCRdb to the PCR reads, yields one record per CDR3 protein. The sample records more than 450,000 distinct CDR3 sequences, about 16% being singletons. This CDR3 is 15 amino acids long. V was cut by 4 bases and J by 0 bases, with 10 bases left in between. The germline CDR1 and CDR2 sequences are SGHTA and FQGNSA. The rearrangement links TRBV7-2 to TRBJ1-5; D is ambiguous. This specimen consisted of PBMCs from the stem cell graft donor, obtained from the stem cell graft. The origin of this receptor is a human donor who donated a stem cell graft to a child with acute lymphoblastic leukemia. CDR3 sequence (DNA): TGTGCCAGCAGCTACACGACCTATAGCAATCAGCCCCAGCATTTT. It yields the protein CASSYTTYSNQPQHF.